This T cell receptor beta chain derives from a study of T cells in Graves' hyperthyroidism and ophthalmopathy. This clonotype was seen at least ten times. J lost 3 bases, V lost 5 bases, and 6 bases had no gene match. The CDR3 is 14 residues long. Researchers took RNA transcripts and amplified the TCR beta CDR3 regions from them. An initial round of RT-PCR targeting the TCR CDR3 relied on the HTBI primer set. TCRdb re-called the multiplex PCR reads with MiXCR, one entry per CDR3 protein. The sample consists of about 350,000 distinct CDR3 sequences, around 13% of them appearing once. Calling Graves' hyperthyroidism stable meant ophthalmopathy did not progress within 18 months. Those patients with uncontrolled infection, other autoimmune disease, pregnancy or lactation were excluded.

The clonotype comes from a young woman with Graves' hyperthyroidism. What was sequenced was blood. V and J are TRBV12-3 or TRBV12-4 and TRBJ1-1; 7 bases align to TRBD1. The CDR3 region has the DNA TGTGCCAGCAGTCGACAGGGAATGGACACTGAAGCTTTCTTT. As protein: CASSRQGMDTEAFF.